Each of the 21 T cell receptor beta chains below was sequenced from the same sample in a study of blood T cell repertoires in COVID-19. Profiling relied on immunoSEQ multiplex PCR, and the TCRdb table lists in-frame clones only, not all of them. Of over 25,000 clones in the sample, around 79% were seen once. Sequenced input: peripheral blood. The source of these receptors is a man aged 80 or over with active or convalescent COVID-19.

The V gene is TRBV9, the J gene TRBJ2-4; TRBD1 might be the D (5 bases). This CDR3 spans 14 amino acids. CDR1 and CDR2 from the germline V gene are SGDLS and YYNGEE. Deletions cut 0 bases from V and 7 bases from J, with 11 bases between. The CDR3 coding sequence is TGTGCCAGCAGCGTAGGGGGCCTAGGGAACATTCAGTACTTC. This sequence encodes CASSVGGLGNIQYF.

This clone was seen just once. This sequence joins TRBV18 and TRBJ2-3, with 9 positions matching TRBD1. The CDR3 has 15 residues. Germline V gene lookup returns CDR1 KGHSH and CDR2 LQKENI. The trim removed 3 bases at V and 3 bases at J, leaving 4 bases unmatched. The CDR3 sequence: CASSPGQGLTDTQYF. The CDR3 coding sequence is TGTGCCAGCTCACCGGGACAGGGCTTAACAGATACGCAGTATTTT.

For this clone: The sample holds other DNA sequences that translate to the same CDR3. Here the CDR3 DNA reads TGTGCCAGCAGGGGGCAGGGGAACACTGAAGCTTTCTTT. Its protein product is CASRGQGNTEAFF. The rearrangement uses TRBV2 and TRBJ1-1, with D perhaps TRBD1 (5 bases). Per the germline V gene, CDR1 is SNHLY and CDR2 is FYNNEI. V lost 6 bases to trimming and J lost 1 base, with 9 bases between them. The CDR3 runs 13 residues.

This clone was seen just once. The chain recombines TRBV5-6 with TRBJ1-4, with a tentative D call TRBD1 (6 bases). Germline values: CDR1 SGHDT, CDR2 YYEEEE. This CDR3 has 17 amino acids. V gave up 4 bases and J gave up 2 bases, with 18 bases separating them. CDR3 residues: CASSSRSGTTTNEKLFF. In DNA form, the CDR3 reads TGTGCCAGCAGCAGCAGGTCCGGGACAACCACTAATGAAAAACTGTTTTTT.

The chain couples TRBV6-5 to TRBJ2-1; tentatively, D is TRBD1 (6 bases). Germline CDR1 reads MNHEY; CDR2 reads SVGAGI. V was shortened by 0 bases and J by 0 bases, with 6 bases between the two germline ends. CDR3 size: 15 residues. DNA for the CDR3: TGTGCCAGCAGTTACTCCAGGGGCTCCTACAATGAGCAGTTCTTC. It specifies CASSYSRGSYNEQFF.

V is TRBV11-2 and J is TRBJ1-3; no clear D. V dropped 4 bases and J dropped 0 bases, with 10 bases sitting between them. This CDR3 is 15 amino acids long. CDR1 and CDR2 from the germline V gene are SGHAT and FQNNGV. CDR3 coding DNA: TGTGCCAGCAGCTCACTCTTGAGCTCTGGAAACACCATATATTTT. This gives the protein CASSSLLSSGNTIYF.

The chain couples TRBV5-4 to TRBJ1-3; TRBD1 matches at 7 bases. Trimming cost V 4 bases and J 4 bases; bases outside gene matches: 8. The CDR3 length is 15 residues. Germline CDR1 is SGHNT and CDR2 is YYREEE (reference sequence). CDR3 loop: CASSENRGEGNTIYF. In DNA, the CDR3 is TGTGCCAGCAGCGAAAACAGGGGTGAAGGAAACACCATATATTTT.

V usage is TRBV11-2 and J usage is TRBJ2-2; tentatively, D is TRBD1 (5 bases). V lost 4 bases and J 0 bases, leaving 12 bases between the germline ends. CDR1 is SGHAT and CDR2 is FQNNGV in the germline V gene. The CDR3 consists of 16 residues. This CDR3 is CASSSRDRSNTGELFF. In DNA form, the CDR3 reads TGTGCCAGCAGCTCCCGAGACAGATCGAACACCGGGGAGCTGTTTTTT.

This clone was observed a few times. This chain links TRBV5-1 with TRBJ1-2; D is uncertain. Germline V CDR1 and CDR2: SGHRS, YFSETQ. V lost 4 bases to trimming and J lost 3 bases, with 10 bases between them. The CDR3 is 13 residues long. CDR3 in amino acids: CASSPLGDYGYTF. The CDR3 DNA sequence: TGCGCCAGCAGCCCTCTAGGTGACTATGGCTACACCTTC. Based on the CDR3 plus reference TRBV5-1 and TRBJ1-2, the full variable domain is KAGVTQTPRYLIKTRGQQVTLSCSPISGHRSVSWYQQTPGQGLQFLFEYFSETQRNKGNFPGRFSGRQFSNSRSEMNVSTLELGDSALYLCASSPLGDYGYTFGSGTRLTVV.

The V gene is TRBV28, the J gene TRBJ2-7; the D gene is possibly TRBD2 (5 bases). CDR1 and CDR2 (germline): MDHEN, SYDVKM. The CDR3 consists of 15 residues. V was trimmed by 5 bases and J by 0 bases, leaving 14 bases between them. The DNA of the CDR3 is TGTGCCAGCAGTCCACTAGGATTTGGCTCCTACGAGCAGTACTTC. This encodes CASSPLGFGSYEQYF. Full variable domain (remainder filled in from reference TRBV28 and TRBJ2-7): DVKVTQSSRYLVKRTGEKVFLECVQDMDHENMFWYRQDPGLGLRLIYFSYDVKMKEKGDIPEGYSVSREKKERFSLILESASTNQTSMYLCASSPLGFGSYEQYFGPGTRLTVT.

The J gene is TRBJ2-1, the V gene TRBV27; D not resolved. The germline CDR1 and CDR2 sequences are MNHEY and SMNVEV (reference sequence). CDR3 length equals 14 residues. V lost 0 bases and J 5 bases, leaving 8 bases between the germline ends. CDR3 region: CASSLSYSNNEQFF. Here the CDR3 DNA reads TGTGCCAGCAGTTTATCCTACAGCAACAATGAGCAGTTCTTC.

This sequence joins TRBV5-4 and TRBJ1-6; no clear D. Germline CDR1 SGHNT, CDR2 YYREEE (reference sequence). The CDR3 runs to 13 residues. Deletions cut 4 bases from V and 7 bases from J, with 9 bases between. CDR3 sequence: CASSLMANSPLHF. The CDR3, as DNA: TGTGCCAGCAGCCTGATGGCCAATTCACCCCTCCACTTT.

In regard to this clone: An end of the junction differs from the germline gene, which may be a read error. V gene TRBV5-1 combines with J gene TRBJ2-7; 8 bases match TRBD2. This CDR3 region has 13 residues. Looked up from germline, CDR1 is SGHRS and CDR2 is YFSETQ. CDR3 sequence (DNA): TGCGCCACCAGCCGGGGGGGGGCCTACGAGCAGTACTTC. Protein product: CATSRGGAYEQYF.

This clone was observed a handful of times. V gene TRBV5-5 combines with J gene TRBJ2-7; TRBD2 agrees at 13 bases. Trimming at V came to 0 bases and at J to 3 bases, leaving 3 bases not matched to a gene. CDR1 and CDR2 from the germline V gene are SGHKS and YYEKEE (reference sequence). This CDR3 contains 16 residues. CDR3 loop: CASSLGTSGGRYEQYF. The CDR3 coding sequence is TGTGCCAGCAGCTTGGGGACTAGCGGGGGACGCTACGAGCAGTACTTC.

The gene calls are TRBV13 and TRBJ1-5, with 9 bases aligning to TRBD1. Germline V lookup: CDR1 PRHDT, CDR2 FYEKMQ (reference sequence). The CDR3 has 17 amino acids. The V gene end was trimmed by 8 bases and the J gene end by 5 bases; junction bases not matched to a gene: 16. DNA of the CDR3: TGTGCCAGCGTACAACCCGGGACAGGGTACCCCTATCAGCCCCAGCATTTT. This gives the protein CASVQPGTGYPYQPQHF.

V gene TRBV3-1 (or the pseudogene TRBV3-2) combines with J gene TRBJ2-1, with TRBD1 identical over 7 bases. Germline V gene lookup returns CDR1 LGHDT and CDR2 YNNKEL (reference sequence). J was trimmed by 8 bases and V by 4 bases; bases with no gene match: 26. This CDR3 region has 20 residues. CDR3 nucleotides: TGTGCCAGCAGCCCCAGATTGGGACAGACCAGTCTCTTACGTCCGGATGAGCAGTTCTTC. Translation: CASSPRLGQTSLLRPDEQFF.

This chain links TRBV6-2 or TRBV6-3 with TRBJ2-7; possible D gene TRBD1, 6 bases. The CDR3 has 15 residues. Trimming took off 3 bases at V and 0 bases at J, with 12 bases between the two ends. Germline CDR1 MNHEY, CDR2 SVGEGT. CDR3 residues: CASSYFRDNSYEQYF. DNA of the CDR3: TGTGCCAGCAGTTATTTCCGGGACAACTCCTACGAGCAGTACTTC.

V gene TRBV27 combines with J gene TRBJ1-6; 8 positions match TRBD1. The CDR3 loop spans 15 amino acids. Per the germline V gene, CDR1 is MNHEY and CDR2 is SMNVEV (reference sequence). V shed 1 base, J shed 9 bases, and the junction held 5 bases outside the gene matches. The CDR3 nucleotides read TGTGCCAGCAGTTTATGGGCCGGACAGGGTTCACCCCTCCACTTT. Residues: CASSLWAGQGSPLHF.

This clone was recorded only once. The chain combines TRBV7-9 with TRBJ2-3, with 9 bases lining up with TRBD2. This CDR3 has 19 amino acids. V gave up 1 base and J gave up 0 bases; unmatched junction bases: 11. Germline loops: CDR1 SEHNR, CDR2 FQNEAQ (reference sequence). CDR3 sequence: CASSLGFLAGIPSTDTQYF. CDR3 sequence (DNA): TGTGCCAGCAGCTTAGGGTTCCTAGCGGGGATCCCTAGCACAGATACGCAGTATTTT. Looking up the rest from reference TRBV7-9 and TRBJ2-3 gives the full variable domain: DTGVSQNPRHKITKRGQNVTFRCDPISEHNRLYWYRQTLGQGPEFLTYFQNEAQLEKSRLLSDRFSAERPKGSFSTLEIQRTEQGDSAMYLCASSLGFLAGIPSTDTQYFGPGTRLTVL.

The chain uses TRBV11-1 and TRBJ2-7; possibly TRBD2 for D (7 bases). Trimming removed 5 bases at V and 7 bases at J, with 12 bases between. This CDR3 spans 12 amino acids. Germline V gene lookup returns CDR1 SGHAT and CDR2 FQDESV (reference sequence). The CDR3 nucleotides read TGTGCCAGCAGCCGGGGGGCGGGGGAGCAGTACTTC. This gives the protein CASSRGAGEQYF.

The chain recombines TRBV18 with TRBJ1-6; tentative D call: TRBD1 (6 bases). The V end was cut by 4 bases, the J end by 7 bases, with 14 bases between. In germline, CDR1 is KGHSH, CDR2 LQKENI. The CDR3 loop spans 15 amino acids. The CDR3 DNA reads TGTGCCAGCTCACTCCGGGAGGGGACAAATTCACCCCTCCACTTT. Translating gives CASSLREGTNSPLHF.